The 20 T cell receptor beta chains in this list originate from one sample, sequenced in a study of blood T cell repertoires in COVID-19. TCRdb keeps only in-frame clones here, not all; method: immunoSEQ multiplex PCR. The data show around 100,000 clones, 70% to 90% seen once. The sequencing input was peripheral blood. The receptors shown here come from a middle-aged man with active or convalescent COVID-19.

V is TRBV30 and J is TRBJ2-2; 9 bases line up with TRBD2. The CDR3 is made up of 14 amino acids. Trimming at V came to 7 bases and at J to 3 bases, leaving 6 bases not matched to a gene. Per germline, CDR1 GTSNPN and CDR2 SVGIG (reference sequence). The CDR3 DNA sequence: TGTGCCTTGCCAGGGACTAGCCACACCGGGGAGCTGTTTTTT. Protein: CALPGTSHTGELFF. Full variable domain (remainder filled in from reference TRBV30 and TRBJ2-2): SQTIHQWPATLVQPVGSPLSLECTVEGTSNPNLYWYRQAAGRGLQLLFYSVGIGQISSEVPQNLSASRPQDRQFILSSKKLLLSDSGFYLCALPGTSHTGELFFGEGSRLTVL.

The chain joins TRBV3-1 (or the pseudogene TRBV3-2) to TRBJ2-7, with TRBD2 identical over 7 bases. Germline values: CDR1 LGHDT, CDR2 YNNKEL (reference sequence). The CDR3 loop spans 15 amino acids. The V gene end was trimmed by 1 base and the J gene end by 4 bases; junction bases not matched to a gene: 7. CDR3 nucleotide sequence: TGTGCCAGCAGCCAAGGCGTTCGCGGGGGTTACGAGCAGTACTTC. It yields the protein CASSQGVRGGYEQYF.

The chain has TRBV10-2 and TRBJ1-1; D unresolved. The CDR3 contains 13 residues. V lost 3 bases and J 7 bases, leaving 12 bases between the germline ends. Germline V lookup: CDR1 WSHSY, CDR2 SAAADI. CDR3 in DNA: TGCGCCAGCAGTGAACAAGGAGGAATTGAAGCTTTCTTT. It is translated as CASSEQGGIEAFF.

The chain uses TRBV18 and TRBJ1-6, with 9 bases lining up with TRBD1. Unmatched junction bases numbered 2, after V lost 2 bases and J lost 6 bases. Per germline, CDR1 KGHSH and CDR2 LQKENI. The CDR3 loop spans 15 amino acids. CDR3 sequence: CASSPGTGLNSPLHF. As DNA, the CDR3 is TGTGCCAGCTCACCAGGGACAGGGCTTAATTCACCCCTCCACTTT.

The V and J genes are TRBV4-1 and TRBJ2-3; D is undetermined. Germline loops: CDR1 MGHRA, CDR2 YSYEKL. There are 16 residues in the CDR3. V was trimmed by 1 base and J by 0 bases, leaving 11 bases between them. CDR3 region: CASSQVSELSTDTQYF. CDR3 DNA sequence: TGCGCCAGCAGCCAAGTCAGTGAACTAAGCACAGATACGCAGTATTTT.

The chain employs TRBV4-2 and TRBJ2-3; D unresolved. From germline, CDR1 is LGHNA and CDR2 YNFKEQ. V was clipped by 1 base and J by 2 bases, with 16 bases between them. The CDR3 contains 17 residues. CDR3 protein: CASSQGYADDFTDTQYF. CDR3 in DNA: TGTGCCAGCAGCCAAGGATACGCCGATGACTTCACAGATACGCAGTATTTT.

CDR3 nucleotide sequence: TGCGCCACCGCACCTCTGACAGGGGGGAACACCGGGGAGCTGTTTTTT. It specifies CATAPLTGGNTGELFF. V gene TRBV5-1 combines with J gene TRBJ2-2; 9 positions agree with TRBD1. CDR3 length equals 16 residues. V lost 9 bases to trimming and J lost 1 base; unmatched junction nucleotides: 10. Germline values: CDR1 SGHRS, CDR2 YFSETQ.

CDR3 amino acids: CASSLGGTGHKPQHF. Written as DNA, the CDR3 is TGTGCCAGCAGCTTAGGAGGGACAGGGCATAAGCCCCAGCATTTT. This chain joins TRBV7-9 and TRBJ1-5, with TRBD1 matching over 9 bases. The CDR3 sequence is 15 residues long. V shed 1 base, J shed 8 bases, and the junction held 6 bases outside the gene matches. CDR1 is SEHNR and CDR2 is FQNEAQ in the germline V gene (reference sequence).

The chain joins TRBV5-1 to TRBJ2-1; 9 nucleotides align to TRBD1. The CDR3 covers 15 residues. V lost 1 base, J lost 7 bases, and 6 bases stayed unmatched. Per germline, CDR1 SGHRS and CDR2 YFSETQ. In DNA, the CDR3 is TGCGCCAGCAGCTTGCGGACAGGGGAAGAAAATGAGCAGTTCTTC. Residues: CASSLRTGEENEQFF.

This chain uses TRBV6-5 with TRBJ2-2, with 7 positions matching TRBD1. CDR1 MNHEY and CDR2 SVGAGI come from the germline V gene. The CDR3 loop spans 15 amino acids. V was clipped by 7 bases and J by 4 bases; unmatched bases: 9. CDR3: CASTFSGGATGELFF. CDR3 bases: TGTGCCAGCACTTTTTCAGGGGGAGCCACCGGGGAGCTGTTTTTT.

This sequence joins TRBV27 and TRBJ1-2; 8 bases are a match to TRBD1. J was trimmed by 1 base and V by 4 bases; bases with no gene match: 8. CDR3 length equals 16 residues. CDR1 is MNHEY, CDR2 SMNVEV, per germline (reference sequence). The CDR3 region is CASSSPGQERNYGYTF. As DNA, the CDR3 is TGTGCCAGCAGTTCCCCGGGACAGGAACGTAACTATGGCTACACCTTC.

This clone showed up just once. The chain has TRBV19 and TRBJ1-2; D gene unclear. The length of the CDR3 is 12 residues. CDR1 is LNHDA, CDR2 SQIVND, per germline (reference sequence). Between the trimmed V and J ends, which lost 5 bases and 3 bases, there was a span of 7 bases. The CDR3 DNA reads TGTGCCAGTAGTCGTCGGGACTATGGCTACACCTTC. Translation gives CASSRRDYGYTF.

V gene TRBV6-5 combines with J gene TRBJ2-3; a weak D match, TRBD1 (5 bases). The length of the CDR3 is 14 residues. The germline V and J ends were trimmed by 0 bases and 3 bases, with 7 bases remaining between them. Per germline, CDR1 MNHEY and CDR2 SVGAGI. This CDR3 is CASSYSQGTDTQYF. In nucleotides, the CDR3 is TGTGCCAGCAGTTACTCGCAGGGAACAGATACGCAGTATTTT.

The gene calls are TRBV5-1 and TRBJ1-1; D might be TRBD1 (6 bases). Germline V gene sequence: CDR1 SGHRS, CDR2 YFSETQ. The CDR3 contains 14 residues. The V gene lost 0 bases and the J gene lost 1 base, with 7 bases spanning the gap. The CDR3 sequence: CASSLGGPNTEAFF. CDR3 nucleotides: TGCGCCAGCAGCTTGGGGGGGCCGAACACTGAAGCTTTCTTT.

J is TRBJ2-5 and V is TRBV30; D call uncertain. The germline CDR1 and CDR2 sequences are GTSNPN and SVGIG (reference sequence). The CDR3 length is 14 residues. V was trimmed by 0 bases and J by 2 bases, leaving 10 bases between them. The DNA for the CDR3 is TGTGCCTGGAGTGTACTGAGGTTACAAGAGACCCAGTACTTC. It specifies CAWSVLRLQETQYF.

The chain joins TRBV5-4 to TRBJ1-2, with TRBD1 identical over 9 bases. The ends lost 1 base at V and 13 bases at J; junction bases unmatched: 8. Per germline, CDR1 SGHNT and CDR2 YYREEE (reference sequence). The CDR3 consists of 13 residues. The CDR3 is CASSLLTGGDFTF. CDR3 DNA: TGTGCCAGCAGCTTGTTGACAGGGGGGGACTTCACCTTC. The full variable domain, in which reference TRBV5-4 and TRBJ1-2 provide the parts outside the CDR3, is ETGVTQSPTHLIKTRGQQVTLRCSSQSGHNTVSWYQQALGQGPQFIFQYYREEENGRGNFPPRFSGLQFPNYSSELNVNALELDDSALYLCASSLLTGGDFTFGSGTRLTVV.

This clone was seen a few times. J is TRBJ2-2 and V is TRBV9; D not resolved. CDR3 length: 14 amino acids. The V gene lost 0 bases and the J gene lost 3 bases, with 6 bases spanning the gap. Per the germline V gene, CDR1 is SGDLS and CDR2 is YYNGEE. CDR3 coding DNA: TGTGCCAGCAGCGTAGACTTTTACACCGGGGAGCTGTTTTTT. It encodes CASSVDFYTGELFF.

The CDR3 loop is CASSLTSGRTDTQYF. The CDR3 DNA follows: TGTGCCAGCAGCTTAACTAGCGGGAGAACAGATACGCAGTATTTT. The chain is built from TRBV7-2 and TRBJ2-3, with 11 bases matching TRBD2. This CDR3 has 15 amino acids. Trimming cost V 2 bases and J 3 bases; bases outside gene matches: 1. CDR1 and CDR2 from the germline V gene are SGHTA and FQGNSA.

The gene calls are TRBV30 and TRBJ2-3; TRBD2 matches at 8 bases. This CDR3 is built from 15 residues. V was pared by 4 bases and J by 4 bases, with 10 bases of the junction left unmatched. The V gene's germline CDR1 is GTSNPN and CDR2 SVGIG (reference sequence). The CDR3 sequence is CAWNHAGGSADTQYF. The CDR3 region has the DNA TGTGCCTGGAATCACGCGGGAGGCTCGGCAGATACGCAGTATTTT. Full variable domain (missing parts from reference TRBV30 and TRBJ2-3): SQTIHQWPATLVQPVGSPLSLECTVEGTSNPNLYWYRQAAGRGLQLLFYSVGIGQISSEVPQNLSASRPQDRQFILSSKKLLLSDSGFYLCAWNHAGGSADTQYFGPGTRLTVL.

This chain's CDR3 is CASHYRGRAGTEAFF. The CDR3 coding sequence is TGTGCCAGCCATTACAGGGGTCGGGCTGGCACTGAAGCTTTCTTT. The V and J genes are TRBV28 and TRBJ1-1; 7 bases are a match to TRBD1. Trimming removed 8 bases from V and 4 bases from J; junction bases left unmatched: 13. This CDR3 is built from 15 residues. CDR1 and CDR2 (germline): MDHEN, SYDVKM.